This T cell receptor beta chain derives from a study of blood T cell repertoires in COVID-19. On the study more broadly: COVID-19 samples from acute and convalescent phases originated in the United States, Italy and Spain.

Produced via immunoSEQ multiplex PCR; TCRdb's table is partial and in-frame only. This sample has about 100,000 clones, with approximately 92% found just once. Germline values: CDR1 SQVTM, CDR2 ANQGSEA. The CDR3 covers 14 residues. With V trimmed by 4 bases and J by 6 bases, 6 bases remained unmatched. The clonotype originates from a man aged 18 to 30 with acute or convalescent COVID-19. V and J are TRBV29-1 and TRBJ2-1, with 10 bases identical to TRBD2. Sequenced sample: peripheral blood. The CDR3 sequence: CSVALAGVGNEQFF. The DNA for the CDR3 is TGCAGCGTTGCGCTAGCGGGAGTCGGCAATGAGCAGTTCTTC.